This TCR beta chain comes out of a study of blood T cell repertoires in COVID-19. Study-level background: Specimens from acute and convalescent COVID-19 originated in the United States, Italy and Spain. PBMCs, B-cell-depleted T cells, or T cells provided the cDNA or gDNA that made up the material.

Germline loops: CDR1 SGHDT, CDR2 YYEEEE. The V gene lost 0 bases and the J gene lost 6 bases, with 10 bases spanning the gap. The CDR3 is made up of 13 amino acids. In the authors' workflow: From reference gene primer amplification, estimates of nucleated cell counts were derived. Method: immunoSEQ multiplex PCR; TCRdb's copy keeps in-frame clones and lacks some. Clone size and V and J calls were adopted from that table, with D and trimming inferred from the DNA. In the table there are roughly 300,000 clones, 90% to 95% of which are singletons. The TCR was taken from a woman aged 25-40 years with COVID-19, enrolled during active disease. The J gene is TRBJ2-7, the V gene TRBV5-6; no clear D. The sample taken for sequencing was peripheral blood. CDR3 sequence: CASSLGLFSEQYF. The CDR3 DNA is TGTGCCAGCAGCTTGGGCCTATTCTCCGAGCAGTACTTC.